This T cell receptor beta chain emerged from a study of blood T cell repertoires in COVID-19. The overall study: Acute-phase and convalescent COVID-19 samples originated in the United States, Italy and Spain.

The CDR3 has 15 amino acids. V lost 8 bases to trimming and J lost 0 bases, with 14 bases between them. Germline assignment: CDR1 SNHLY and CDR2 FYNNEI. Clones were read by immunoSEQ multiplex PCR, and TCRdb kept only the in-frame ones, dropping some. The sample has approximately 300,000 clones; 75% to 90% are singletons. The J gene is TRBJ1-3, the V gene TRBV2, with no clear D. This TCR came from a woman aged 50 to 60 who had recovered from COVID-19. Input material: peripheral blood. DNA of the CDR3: TGTGCCAGCGGTGGAGGGTTTGGCTCTGGAAACACCATATATTTT. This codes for CASGGGFGSGNTIYF.